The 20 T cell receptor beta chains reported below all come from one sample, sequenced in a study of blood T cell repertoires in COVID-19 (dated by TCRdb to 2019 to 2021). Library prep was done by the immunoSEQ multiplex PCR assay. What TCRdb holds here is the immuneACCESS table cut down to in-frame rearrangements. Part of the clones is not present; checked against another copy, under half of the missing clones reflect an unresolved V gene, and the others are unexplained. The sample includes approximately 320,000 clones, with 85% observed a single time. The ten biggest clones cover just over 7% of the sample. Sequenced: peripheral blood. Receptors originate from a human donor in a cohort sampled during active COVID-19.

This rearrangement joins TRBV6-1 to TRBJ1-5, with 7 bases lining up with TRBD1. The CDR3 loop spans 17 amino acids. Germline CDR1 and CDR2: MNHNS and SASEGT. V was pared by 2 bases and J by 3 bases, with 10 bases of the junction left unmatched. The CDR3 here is CASSEFPGTAINQPQHF. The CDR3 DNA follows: TGTGCCAGCAGTGAATTCCCGGGGACAGCCATCAATCAGCCCCAGCATTTT.

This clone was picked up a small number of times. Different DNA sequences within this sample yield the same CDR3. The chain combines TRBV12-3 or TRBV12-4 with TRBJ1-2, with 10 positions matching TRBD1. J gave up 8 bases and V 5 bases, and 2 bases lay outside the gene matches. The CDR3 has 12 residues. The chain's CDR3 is CASSGTGDGYTF. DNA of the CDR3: TGTGCCAGCAGTGGGACAGGGGACGGCTACACCTTC.

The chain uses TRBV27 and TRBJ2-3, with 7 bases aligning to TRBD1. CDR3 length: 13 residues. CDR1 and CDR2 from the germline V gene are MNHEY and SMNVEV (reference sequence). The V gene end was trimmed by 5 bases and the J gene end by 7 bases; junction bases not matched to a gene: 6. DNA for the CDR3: TGTGCCAGCAGTACGACAGGGCGGAATACGCAGTATTTT. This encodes CASSTTGRNTQYF.

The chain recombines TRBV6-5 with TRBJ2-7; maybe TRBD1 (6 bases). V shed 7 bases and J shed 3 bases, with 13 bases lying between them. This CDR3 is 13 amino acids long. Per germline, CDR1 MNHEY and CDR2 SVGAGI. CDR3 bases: TGTGCCAGCACGGACAGAATTTACTACGAGCAGTACTTC. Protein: CASTDRIYYEQYF.

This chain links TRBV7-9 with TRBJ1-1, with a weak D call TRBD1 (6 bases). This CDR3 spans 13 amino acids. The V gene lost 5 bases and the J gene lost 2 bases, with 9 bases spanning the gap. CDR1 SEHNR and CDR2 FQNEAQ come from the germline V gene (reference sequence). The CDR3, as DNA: TGTGCCAGCAGCGCCGGGACAAACACTGAAGCTTTCTTT. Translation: CASSAGTNTEAFF.

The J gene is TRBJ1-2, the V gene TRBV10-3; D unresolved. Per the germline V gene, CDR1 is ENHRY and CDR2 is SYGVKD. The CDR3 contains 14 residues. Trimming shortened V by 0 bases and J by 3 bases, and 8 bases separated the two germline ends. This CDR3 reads CAISESETDYGYTF. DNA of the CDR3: TGTGCCATCAGTGAGTCGGAGACGGACTATGGCTACACCTTC.

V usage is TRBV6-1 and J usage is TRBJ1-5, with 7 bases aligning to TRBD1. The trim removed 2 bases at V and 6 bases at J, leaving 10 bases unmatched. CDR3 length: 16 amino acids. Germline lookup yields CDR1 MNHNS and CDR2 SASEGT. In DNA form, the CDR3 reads TGTGCCAGCAGTGAACCGGGACAGCCGGAGGGTCAGCCCCAGCATTTT. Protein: CASSEPGQPEGQPQHF.

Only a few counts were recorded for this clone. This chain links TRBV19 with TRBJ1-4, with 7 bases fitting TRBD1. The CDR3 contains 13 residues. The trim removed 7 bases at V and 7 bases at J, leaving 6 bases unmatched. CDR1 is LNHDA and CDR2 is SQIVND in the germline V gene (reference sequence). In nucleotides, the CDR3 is TGTGCCAGTACCCCGGGACAGCTTGAAAAACTGTTTTTT. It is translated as CASTPGQLEKLFF.

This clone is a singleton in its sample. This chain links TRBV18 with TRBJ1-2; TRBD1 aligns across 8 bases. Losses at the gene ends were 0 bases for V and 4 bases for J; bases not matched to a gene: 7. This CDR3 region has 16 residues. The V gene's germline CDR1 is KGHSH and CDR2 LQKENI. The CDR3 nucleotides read TGTGCCAGCTCACCACCGGGGACAGGAGGGGCCTATGGCTACACCTTC. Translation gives CASSPPGTGGAYGYTF.

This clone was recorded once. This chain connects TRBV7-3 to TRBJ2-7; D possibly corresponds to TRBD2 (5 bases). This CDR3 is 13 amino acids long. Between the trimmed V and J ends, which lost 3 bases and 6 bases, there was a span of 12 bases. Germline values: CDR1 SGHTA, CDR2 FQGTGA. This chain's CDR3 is CASSLAAGGEQYF. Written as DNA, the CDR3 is TGTGCCAGCAGCTTGGCGGCGGGCGGCGAGCAGTACTTC.

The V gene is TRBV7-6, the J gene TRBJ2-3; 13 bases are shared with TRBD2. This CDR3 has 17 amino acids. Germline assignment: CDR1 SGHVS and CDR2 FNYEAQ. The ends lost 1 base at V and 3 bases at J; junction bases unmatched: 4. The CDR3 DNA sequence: TGTGCCAGCAGCTTAGAAAGGACTAGCGGGGGAACAGATACGCAGTATTTT. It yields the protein CASSLERTSGGTDTQYF.

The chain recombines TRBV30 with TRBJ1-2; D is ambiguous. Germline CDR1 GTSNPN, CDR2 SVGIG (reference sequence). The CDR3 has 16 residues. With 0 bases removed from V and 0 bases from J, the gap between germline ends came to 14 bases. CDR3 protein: CAWSVNRGRPNYGYTF. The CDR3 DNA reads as TGTGCCTGGAGTGTAAACCGTGGCCGCCCTAACTATGGCTACACCTTC.

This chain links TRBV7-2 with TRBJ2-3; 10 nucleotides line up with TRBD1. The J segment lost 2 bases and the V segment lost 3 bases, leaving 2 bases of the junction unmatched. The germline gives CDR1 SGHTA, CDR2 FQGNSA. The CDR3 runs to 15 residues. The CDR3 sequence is CASSFDRGHTDTQYF. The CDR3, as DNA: TGTGCCAGCAGCTTCGACAGGGGGCACACAGATACGCAGTATTTT.

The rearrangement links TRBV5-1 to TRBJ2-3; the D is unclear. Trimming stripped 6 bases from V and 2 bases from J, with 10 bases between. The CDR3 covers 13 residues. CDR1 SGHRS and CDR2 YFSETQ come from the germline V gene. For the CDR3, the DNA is TGCGCCAGCACCGGGTCCTTCACAGATACGCAGTATTTT. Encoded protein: CASTGSFTDTQYF.

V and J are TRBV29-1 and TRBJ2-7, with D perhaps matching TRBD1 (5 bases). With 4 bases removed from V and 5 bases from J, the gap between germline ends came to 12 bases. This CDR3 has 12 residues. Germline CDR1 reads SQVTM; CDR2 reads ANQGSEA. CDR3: CSVAQGRNEQYF. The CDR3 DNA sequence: TGCAGCGTTGCCCAGGGTAGGAACGAGCAGTACTTC.

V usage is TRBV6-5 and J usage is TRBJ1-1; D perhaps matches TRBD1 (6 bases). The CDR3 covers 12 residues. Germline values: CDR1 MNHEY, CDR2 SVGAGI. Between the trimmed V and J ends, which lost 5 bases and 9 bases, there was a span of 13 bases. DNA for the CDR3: TGTGCCAGCAGTACCCTCGGACAGAAAGCTTTCTTT. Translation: CASSTLGQKAFF.

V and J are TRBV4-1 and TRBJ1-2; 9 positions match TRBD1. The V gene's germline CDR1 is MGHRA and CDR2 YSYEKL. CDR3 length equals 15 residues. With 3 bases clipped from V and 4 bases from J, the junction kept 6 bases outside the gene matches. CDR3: CASSQTGTGIYGYTF. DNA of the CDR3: TGCGCCAGCAGCCAGACCGGGACAGGGATCTATGGCTACACCTTC.

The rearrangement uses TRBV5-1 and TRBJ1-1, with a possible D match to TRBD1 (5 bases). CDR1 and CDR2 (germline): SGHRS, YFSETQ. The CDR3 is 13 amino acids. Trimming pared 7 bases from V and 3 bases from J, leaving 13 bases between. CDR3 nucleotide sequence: TGCGCCAGCGCCGGAGGGGTGGACACTGAAGCTTTCTTT. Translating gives CASAGGVDTEAFF.

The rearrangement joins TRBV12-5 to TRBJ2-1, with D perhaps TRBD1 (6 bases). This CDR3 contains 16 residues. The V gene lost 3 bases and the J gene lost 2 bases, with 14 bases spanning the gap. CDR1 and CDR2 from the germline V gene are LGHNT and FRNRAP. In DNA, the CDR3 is TGTGCTAGTGGTTTCCCCCTTGGGGGCGCCTACAATGAGCAGTTCTTC. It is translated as CASGFPLGGAYNEQFF.

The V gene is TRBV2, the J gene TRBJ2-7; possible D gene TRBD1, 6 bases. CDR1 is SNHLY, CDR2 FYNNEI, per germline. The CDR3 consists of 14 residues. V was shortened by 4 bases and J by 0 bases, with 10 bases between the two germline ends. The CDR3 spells CASSGTGSSYEQYF. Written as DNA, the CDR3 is TGTGCCAGCAGTGGTACAGGGAGCTCCTACGAGCAGTACTTC.